This T cell receptor beta chain was recovered during a study of blood T cell repertoires in COVID-19. Study-wide background: Whether acute or convalescent, the COVID-19 samples came from the United States, Italy and Spain. Nucleic acid was either cDNA or gDNA, and it came from T cells, B-cell-depleted T cells, or PBMCs.

Under the authors' procedure: Reference gene primer amplification gave estimated nucleated cell counts. Sequenced by immunoSEQ multiplex PCR; TCRdb stores in-frame clones only, minus some. Clonal size and the V and J genes are those of that table, whereas D and trimming came from the DNA. The sample carries about 34,000 clones, 93% recorded once. The CDR3 length is 15 residues. With 2 bases removed from V and 2 bases from J, the gap between germline ends came to 11 bases. Germline V gives CDR1 SGHNT, CDR2 YYREEE (reference sequence). The TCR sequence derives from a human donor in a cohort sampled during active COVID-19. The V gene is TRBV5-4, the J gene TRBJ2-1, with D possibly being TRBD1 (6 bases). The sequencing sample was made of peripheral blood. The CDR3 loop is CASSFQGTPYNEQFF. CDR3 coding DNA: TGTGCCAGCAGCTTTCAGGGGACCCCCTACAATGAGCAGTTCTTC.